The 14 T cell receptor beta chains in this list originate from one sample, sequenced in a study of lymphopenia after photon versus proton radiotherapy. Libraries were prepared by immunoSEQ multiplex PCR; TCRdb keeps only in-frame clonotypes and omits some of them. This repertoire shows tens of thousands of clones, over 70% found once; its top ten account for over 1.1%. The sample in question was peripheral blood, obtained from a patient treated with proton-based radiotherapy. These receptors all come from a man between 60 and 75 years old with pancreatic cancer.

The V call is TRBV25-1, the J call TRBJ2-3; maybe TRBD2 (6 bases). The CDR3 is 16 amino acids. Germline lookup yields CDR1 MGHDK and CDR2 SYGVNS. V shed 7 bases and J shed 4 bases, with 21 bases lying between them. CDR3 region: CASTPGGGILPDTQYF. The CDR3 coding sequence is TGTGCCAGCACCCCTGGGGGAGGCATCCTCCCAGATACGCAGTATTTT.

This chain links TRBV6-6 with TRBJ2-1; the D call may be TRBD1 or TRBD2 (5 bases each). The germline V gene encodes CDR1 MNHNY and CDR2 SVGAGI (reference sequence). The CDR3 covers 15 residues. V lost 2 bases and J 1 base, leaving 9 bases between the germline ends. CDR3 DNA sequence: TGTGCCAGCAGTTACGAGGGGCAATCCTACAATGAGCAGTTCTTC. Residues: CASSYEGQSYNEQFF.

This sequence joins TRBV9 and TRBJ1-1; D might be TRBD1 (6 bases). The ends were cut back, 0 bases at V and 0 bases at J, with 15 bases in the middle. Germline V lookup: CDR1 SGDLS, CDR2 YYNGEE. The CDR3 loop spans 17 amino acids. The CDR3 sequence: CASSVAPLGAMNTEAFF. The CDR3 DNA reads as TGTGCCAGCAGCGTAGCACCCTTGGGGGCGATGAACACTGAAGCTTTCTTT.

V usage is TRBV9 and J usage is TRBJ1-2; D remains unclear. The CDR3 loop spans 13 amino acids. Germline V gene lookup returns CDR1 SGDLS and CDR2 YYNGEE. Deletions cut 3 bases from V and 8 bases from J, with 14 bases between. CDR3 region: CASSAGPTGGYTF. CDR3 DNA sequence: TGTGCCAGCAGCGCCGGACCAACGGGCGGCTACACCTTC.

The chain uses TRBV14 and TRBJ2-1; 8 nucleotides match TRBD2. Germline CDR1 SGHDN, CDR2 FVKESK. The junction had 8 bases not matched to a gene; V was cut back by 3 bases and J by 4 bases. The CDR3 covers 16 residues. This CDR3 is CASSQGLLAAYNEQFF. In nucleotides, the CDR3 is TGTGCCAGCAGCCAGGGGTTACTAGCGGCTTACAATGAGCAGTTCTTC.

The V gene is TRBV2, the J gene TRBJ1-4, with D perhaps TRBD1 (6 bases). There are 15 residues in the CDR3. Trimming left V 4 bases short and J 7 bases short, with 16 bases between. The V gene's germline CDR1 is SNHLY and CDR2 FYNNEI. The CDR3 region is CASSVDTGGGEKLFF. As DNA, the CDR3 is TGTGCCAGCAGTGTGGACACGGGAGGGGGTGAAAAACTGTTTTTT.

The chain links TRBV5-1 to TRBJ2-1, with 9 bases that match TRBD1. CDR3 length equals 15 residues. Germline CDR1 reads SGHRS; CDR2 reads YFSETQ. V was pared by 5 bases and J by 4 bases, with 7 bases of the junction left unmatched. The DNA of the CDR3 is TGCGCCAGCAGTTACGGACAGGGGCAGTACAATGAGCAGTTCTTC. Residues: CASSYGQGQYNEQFF.

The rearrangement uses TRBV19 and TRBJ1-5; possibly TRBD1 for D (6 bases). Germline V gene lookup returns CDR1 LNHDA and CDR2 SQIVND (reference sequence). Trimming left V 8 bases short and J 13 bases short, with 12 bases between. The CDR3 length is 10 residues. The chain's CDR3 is CASGTGSQHF. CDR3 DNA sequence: TGTGCCAGTGGAACAGGGTCACAGCATTTT.

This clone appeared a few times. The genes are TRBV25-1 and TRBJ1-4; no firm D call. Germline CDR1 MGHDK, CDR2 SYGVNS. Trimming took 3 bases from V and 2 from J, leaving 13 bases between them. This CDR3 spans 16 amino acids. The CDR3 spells CASSESRGSTNEKLFF. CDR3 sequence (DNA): TGTGCCAGCAGTGAGAGTAGAGGATCGACTAATGAAAAACTGTTTTTT.

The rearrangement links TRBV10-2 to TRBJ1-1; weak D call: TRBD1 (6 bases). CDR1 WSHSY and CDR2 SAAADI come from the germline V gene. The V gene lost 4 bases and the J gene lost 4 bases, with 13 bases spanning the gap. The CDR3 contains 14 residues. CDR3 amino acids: CASSVKGGVTEAFF. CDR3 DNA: TGCGCCAGCAGTGTTAAAGGGGGTGTCACTGAAGCTTTCTTT.

The CDR3 sequence: CATRRASSGNTIYF. The CDR3 DNA reads as TGTGCCACCCGACGGGCGAGCTCTGGAAACACCATATATTTT. This chain links TRBV5-4 with TRBJ1-3; no clear D. CDR1 is SGHNT, CDR2 YYREEE, per germline (reference sequence). Trimming left V 9 bases short and J 0 bases short, with 13 bases between. This CDR3 is built from 14 residues.

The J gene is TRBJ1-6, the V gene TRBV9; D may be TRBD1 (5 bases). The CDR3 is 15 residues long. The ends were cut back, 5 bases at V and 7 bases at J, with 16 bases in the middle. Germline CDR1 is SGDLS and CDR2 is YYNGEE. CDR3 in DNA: TGTGCCAGCAGTCATTTAGACAGTAAGAATTCACCCCTCCACTTT. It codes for CASSHLDSKNSPLHF.

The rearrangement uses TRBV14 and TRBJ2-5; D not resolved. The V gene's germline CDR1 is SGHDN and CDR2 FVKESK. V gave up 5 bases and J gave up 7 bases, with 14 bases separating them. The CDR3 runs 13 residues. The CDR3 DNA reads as TGTGCCAGCAGCGGAAACCCCGGCGGGACCCAGTACTTC. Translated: CASSGNPGGTQYF.

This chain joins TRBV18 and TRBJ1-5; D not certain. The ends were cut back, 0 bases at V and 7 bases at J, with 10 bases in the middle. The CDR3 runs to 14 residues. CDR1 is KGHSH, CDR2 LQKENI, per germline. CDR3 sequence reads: CASSPPTGGQPQHF. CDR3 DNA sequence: TGTGCCAGCTCACCACCGACGGGAGGGCAGCCCCAGCATTTT.